Listed below are T cell receptor beta chains from one sample, sequenced in a study of T cell responses to AZD1222 COVID-19 vaccine. The data were produced by immunoSEQ multiplex PCR, yet TCRdb's version contains in-frame clones alone and is incomplete. The top ten clones hold 2% to 2.5% of a sample with fewer than 130,000 clones, nearly 90% of them seen once. The sample was peripheral blood, taken 28 days after the second AZD1222 dose. The receptors here all came from an adult who received the AZD1222 COVID-19 vaccine. CDR3s include the opening cysteine and the closing phenylalanine or tryptophan. D genes are given only for firm matches. Clone size appears in some rows only: once, few, many, or a class for an expanded clone.

clone_size | d_call | j_call | v_call | cdr3_aa | cdr3_nt
- | - | TRBJ1-2 | TRBV30 | CAWRRDTANYGYTF | TGTGCCTGGAGACGGGACACAGCTAACTATGGCTACACCTTC
- | - | TRBJ1-5 | TRBV6-2/TRBV6-3 | CASSLGGFYQPQHF | TGTGCCAGCAGTCTAGGGGGGTTTTATCAGCCCCAGCATTTT
- | TRBD1 | TRBJ1-2 | TRBV27 | CASSLFFKPGGGYGYTF | TGTGCCAGCAGTTTATTCTTCAAACCAGGGGGCGGCTATGGCTACACCTTC
- | TRBD1 | TRBJ1-2 | TRBV7-9 | CASSLAQGATYLANYGYTF | TGTGCCAGCAGCTTAGCCCAGGGGGCTACCTATTTAGCTAACTATGGCTACACCTTC
- | - | TRBJ2-2 | TRBV5-1 | CASSFSPLPVGAGTGELFF | TGCGCCAGCAGCTTTTCTCCATTGCCTGTGGGGGCAGGGACCGGGGAGCTGTTTTTT
- | - | TRBJ2-7 | TRBV4-1 | CASSQDRDQRQEQYF | TGCGCCAGCAGCCAAGATCGGGACCAGCGACAGGAGCAGTACTTC
- | TRBD1 | TRBJ2-5 | TRBV18 | CASSRTRDRGGETQYF | TGTGCCAGCTCACGTACCCGGGACAGAGGCGGAGAGACCCAGTACTTC
once | TRBD2 | TRBJ2-1 | TRBV7-8 | CASSHDSGRANEQFF | TGTGCCAGCAGCCACGACAGCGGGAGGGCCAATGAGCAGTTCTTC
- | TRBD2 | TRBJ2-4 | TRBV3-1/TRBV3-2 | CASSQVGGSLAKNIQYF | TGTGCCAGCAGCCAAGTCGGGGGGTCTTTGGCCAAAAACATTCAGTACTTC
- | TRBD1 | TRBJ1-5 | TRBV6-2/TRBV6-3 | CASSYSTDAGTEVFNQPQHF | TGTGCCAGCAGTTACTCGACCGATGCCGGGACAGAAGTTTTTAATCAGCCCCAGCATTTT
- | TRBD2 | TRBJ2-1 | TRBV19 | CASSKAGEPYNEQFF | TGTGCCAGTAGTAAAGCGGGAGAACCCTACAATGAGCAGTTCTTC